These 26 T cell receptor beta chains came from one sample sequenced in a study of T cell clones after liver transplantation. Assay: immunoSEQ multiplex PCR; the TCRdb copy retains only in-frame clones and omits some. The data contain 70,000 to 95,000 clones, around four fifths of them singletons. This specimen was CD4+ T cells from blood, taken at the 22-month timepoint. The receptors originated from a human patient who received a liver transplant. The graft donor may have given rise to some T cells.

About this clone: At one of its ends the junction is not consistent with the germline gene, which may arise from a read error. The rearrangement joins TRBV19 to TRBJ1-3; D is perhaps TRBD1 (5 bases). The CDR3 is 15 amino acids. Germline V gene sequence: CDR1 LNHDA, CDR2 SQIVND (reference sequence). The CDR3 loop reads CAGRETGSSGNTIYF. As DNA, the CDR3 is TGTGCCGGTAGGGAAACAGGCAGCTCTGGAAACACCATATATTTT. Combining the CDR3 with reference TRBV19 and TRBJ1-3 gives the whole variable domain DGGITQSPKYLFRKEGQNVTLSCEQNLNHDAMYWYRQDPGQGLRLIYYSQIVNDFQKGDIAEGYSVSREKKESFPLTVTSAQKNPTAFYLCAGRETGSSGNTIYFGEGSWLTVV.

This clone appeared many times. V and J are TRBV7-3 and TRBJ2-7, with 7 positions matching TRBD2. The CDR3 is 15 amino acids. Trimming cost V 4 bases and J 3 bases; bases outside gene matches: 9. Germline CDR1 SGHTA, CDR2 FQGTGA. The CDR3 coding sequence is TGTGCCAGCAGCTCACACCCGGGACTAAACTACGAGCAGTACTTC. It is translated as CASSSHPGLNYEQYF.

This sequence joins TRBV2 and TRBJ2-3, with TRBD1 identical over 9 bases. Germline CDR1 SNHLY, CDR2 FYNNEI. The CDR3 spans 14 residues. V was clipped by 11 bases and J by 4 bases; unmatched bases: 10. CDR3 protein: CADRGGVLADTQYF. Written as DNA, the CDR3 is TGTGCCGACAGGGGGGGAGTGTTGGCAGATACGCAGTATTTT.

The V call is TRBV11-3, the J call TRBJ2-5; D remains unclear. CDR3 length equals 14 residues. V lost 3 bases to trimming and J lost 1 base, with 9 bases between them. Looked up from germline, CDR1 is SGHNT and CDR2 is YENEEA. The CDR3 is CASSFGQAQETQYF. The CDR3 DNA reads TGTGCCAGCAGCTTCGGTCAGGCCCAAGAGACCCAGTACTTC.

This clone appeared a single time. V gene TRBV29-1 combines with J gene TRBJ1-1, with TRBD1 as a possible D gene (6 bases). The ends were cut back, 3 bases at V and 1 base at J, with 18 bases in the middle. The length of the CDR3 is 16 residues. The germline gives CDR1 SQVTM, CDR2 ANQGSEA. The CDR3 sequence is CSVDPAQDRWNTEAFF. DNA of the CDR3: TGCAGCGTTGACCCGGCCCAGGACAGATGGAACACTGAAGCTTTCTTT.

This sequence joins TRBV19 and TRBJ2-5, with D perhaps matching TRBD2 (7 bases). CDR1 and CDR2 (germline): LNHDA, SQIVND (reference sequence). The CDR3 length is 15 residues. V was trimmed by 7 bases and J by 4 bases, leaving 19 bases between them. This CDR3 reads CASIIKGGPGETQYF. DNA for the CDR3: TGTGCCAGTATAATAAAGGGGGGGCCAGGAGAGACCCAGTACTTC.

This clone was recorded once. CDR3 in amino acids: CASSQQDNTGELFF. CDR3 DNA sequence: TGTGCCAGCAGCCAACAGGATAACACCGGGGAGCTGTTTTTT. The chain has TRBV7-6 and TRBJ2-2; maybe TRBD1 (5 bases). CDR3 length: 14 residues. V lost 5 bases and J 2 bases, leaving 9 bases between the germline ends. The germline CDR1 and CDR2 sequences are SGHVS and FNYEAQ. Using reference TRBV7-6 and TRBJ2-2 for the parts outside the CDR3, the full variable domain is GAGVSQSPRYKVTKRGQDVALRCDPISGHVSLYWYRQALGQGPEFLTYFNYEAQQDKSGLPNDRFSAERPEGSISTLTIQRTEQRDSAMYRCASSQQDNTGELFFGEGSRLTVL.

This chain links TRBV7-2 with TRBJ1-2; weak D call: TRBD1 (5 bases). The CDR3 has 14 amino acids. With 4 bases removed from V and 7 bases from J, the gap between germline ends came to 16 bases. Germline V gene sequence: CDR1 SGHTA, CDR2 FQGNSA. The CDR3 region has the DNA TGTGCCAGCAGCTCACGTACAGGCTTTGGTGGCTACACCTTC. Translating it yields CASSSRTGFGGYTF. The full variable domain, with the rest looked up from reference TRBV7-2 and TRBJ1-2, is GAGVSQSPSNKVTEKGKDVELRCDPISGHTALYWYRQSLGQGLEFLIYFQGNSAPDKSGLPSDRFSAERTGGSVSTLTIQRTQQEDSAVYLCASSSRTGFGGYTFGSGTRLTVV.

The genes are TRBV6-1 and TRBJ1-1; D gene unclear. Germline assignment: CDR1 MNHNS and CDR2 SASEGT. V was clipped by 3 bases and J by 11 bases, with 13 bases between them. CDR3 size: 12 residues. CDR3 sequence reads: CASSDHSLRAFF. CDR3 nucleotide sequence: TGTGCCAGCAGTGATCATAGCCTACGGGCTTTCTTT.

This clone was observed a handful of times. The chain joins TRBV5-6 to TRBJ1-3, with D hard to call. Per germline, CDR1 SGHDT and CDR2 YYEEEE. The V end was cut by 1 base, the J end by 3 bases, with 8 bases between. CDR3 length equals 14 residues. The CDR3 region has the DNA TGTGCCAGCAGCTTGAAGGGAATTGGAAACACCATATATTTT. This gives the protein CASSLKGIGNTIYF.

This chain uses TRBV10-3 with TRBJ1-2; the D is unclear. CDR1 is ENHRY and CDR2 is SYGVKD in the germline V gene. This CDR3 has 17 amino acids. With 4 bases removed from V and 1 base from J, the gap between germline ends came to 19 bases. CDR3 nucleotide sequence: TGTGCCATCAGTGTCGGAACGGATACAGTTTATAACTATGGCTACACCTTC. Amino acid sequence: CAISVGTDTVYNYGYTF.

J is TRBJ2-2 and V is TRBV4-3, with TRBD1 as a possible D gene (6 bases). The germline gives CDR1 LGHNA, CDR2 YSLEER. This CDR3 spans 20 amino acids. Trimming cost V 1 base and J 3 bases, with 24 bases left between them. CDR3 sequence: CASSQGIGQKDPKYTGELFF. The CDR3 DNA reads TGCGCCAGCAGCCAAGGGATTGGACAGAAAGATCCCAAATACACCGGGGAGCTGTTTTTT.

The rearrangement joins TRBV9 to TRBJ1-4; the match to TRBD1 covers 7 bases. Germline V gene data show CDR1 as SGDLS and CDR2 as YYNGEE. The V and J ends lost 3 bases and 3 bases, in that order; junction bases with no gene match: 5. The CDR3 is made up of 15 amino acids. The DNA for the CDR3 is TGTGCCAGCAGCGGATGGACAGGCGCTAATGAAAAACTGTTTTTT. Translating gives CASSGWTGANEKLFF.

J is TRBJ1-5 and V is TRBV27; no clear D gene. The CDR3 is 17 residues long. Deletions cut 1 base from V and 3 bases from J, with 16 bases between. The germline V gene has CDR1 MNHEY and CDR2 SMNVEV (reference sequence). The CDR3 is CASSLYPPGRTNQPQHF. The CDR3 DNA sequence: TGTGCCAGCAGTTTATACCCCCCAGGACGGACCAATCAGCCCCAGCATTTT.

The chain is built from TRBV19 and TRBJ2-6; D remains unclear. CDR3 length equals 14 residues. Trimming pared 4 bases from V and 0 bases from J, leaving 4 bases between. The germline V gene encodes CDR1 LNHDA and CDR2 SQIVND (reference sequence). The CDR3 region is CASSSRSGANVLTF. In DNA, the CDR3 is TGTGCCAGTAGTAGCCGCTCTGGGGCCAACGTCCTGACTTTC.

The chain joins TRBV2 to TRBJ2-3; TRBD2 agrees at 9 bases. With V trimmed by 8 bases and J by 11 bases, 17 bases remained unmatched. Germline V gives CDR1 SNHLY, CDR2 FYNNEI. The length of the CDR3 is 15 residues. DNA of the CDR3: TGTGCCAGCGTAAGGGAGCGGGGGGCCCTAAACGGGCAGTATTTT. As protein: CASVRERGALNGQYF.

The chain has TRBV28 and TRBJ2-2; TRBD2 matches at 7 bases. Trimming at V came to 3 bases and at J to 5 bases, leaving 6 bases not matched to a gene. The CDR3 covers 15 residues. Germline lookup yields CDR1 MDHEN and CDR2 SYDVKM. The CDR3 is CASSLKRGGTGELFF. Here the CDR3 DNA reads TGTGCCAGCAGTTTGAAACGCGGGGGAACCGGGGAGCTGTTTTTT.

This chain links TRBV27 with TRBJ2-4; TRBD1 matches 8 bases. The CDR3 has 15 residues. From germline, CDR1 is MNHEY and CDR2 SMNVEV (reference sequence). Trimming at V came to 7 bases and at J to 3 bases, leaving 8 bases not matched to a gene. In nucleotides, the CDR3 is TGTGCCAGCAAACTCCAGGGGGCTAGCAAAAACATTCAGTACTTC. Amino acid sequence: CASKLQGASKNIQYF.

In its sample, this clone was seen a few times. V and J are TRBV19 and TRBJ2-7; 8 bases align to TRBD1. The junction had 2 bases not matched to a gene; V was cut back by 3 bases and J by 4 bases. From germline, CDR1 is LNHDA and CDR2 SQIVND (reference sequence). The CDR3 has 13 residues. The CDR3 is CASSMGDRYEQYF. In DNA, the CDR3 is TGTGCCAGTAGTATGGGGGACAGGTACGAGCAGTACTTC.

The genes are TRBV2 and TRBJ1-2; TRBD1 might be the D (5 bases). V was trimmed by 11 bases and J by 5 bases, leaving 9 bases between them. Germline loops: CDR1 SNHLY, CDR2 FYNNEI. This CDR3 spans 10 amino acids. The CDR3 coding sequence is TGTGCCGTCTCAGGGTATGGCTACACCTTC. It translates to CAVSGYGYTF.

The V gene is TRBV7-3, the J gene TRBJ1-1, with a possible D match to TRBD1 (5 bases). Trimming took off 2 bases at V and 6 bases at J, with 10 bases between the two ends. Germline loops: CDR1 SGHTA, CDR2 FQGTGA. The CDR3 extends over 13 amino acids. CDR3 sequence reads: CASSLDWGAEAFF. In DNA form, the CDR3 reads TGTGCCAGCAGCTTAGACTGGGGCGCTGAAGCTTTCTTT.

The chain joins TRBV7-9 to TRBJ2-6; D possibly corresponds to TRBD1 (6 bases). The CDR3 loop spans 19 amino acids. V lost 1 base to trimming and J lost 0 bases, with 16 bases between them. Germline CDR1 and CDR2: SEHNR and FQNEAQ (reference sequence). CDR3 region: CASSLVLGQRISGANVLTF. The CDR3 nucleotides read TGTGCCAGCAGCTTAGTGTTAGGACAGAGAATCTCTGGGGCCAACGTCCTGACTTTC.

V is TRBV25-1 and J is TRBJ2-5; D gene uncertain. Trimming stripped 3 bases from V and 4 bases from J, with 9 bases between. The germline CDR1 and CDR2 sequences are MGHDK and SYGVNS. The CDR3 contains 13 residues. CDR3 DNA: TGTGCCAGCAGTGAGGGTGGTGCAGAGACCCAGTACTTC. It is translated as CASSEGGAETQYF.

The chain has TRBV6-1 and TRBJ1-5, with D unresolved. V dropped 4 bases and J dropped 2 bases, with 15 bases sitting between them. CDR1 MNHNS and CDR2 SASEGT come from the germline V gene. The length of the CDR3 is 16 residues. CDR3 sequence reads: CASSGPTLGGNQPQHF. CDR3 DNA: TGTGCCAGCAGTGGACCGACCTTAGGAGGCAATCAGCCCCAGCATTTT.

V usage is TRBV5-4 and J usage is TRBJ2-3, with D possibly being TRBD2 (6 bases). The germline V and J ends were trimmed by 7 bases and 3 bases, with 18 bases remaining between them. Germline assignment: CDR1 SGHNT and CDR2 YYREEE (reference sequence). The CDR3 sequence is 15 residues long. The CDR3 reads CASANGGSLTDTQYF. CDR3 nucleotides: TGTGCCAGCGCAAATGGGGGGAGCTTAACAGATACGCAGTATTTT.

This clone has more than one count but fewer than ten. The CDR3 spells CASSHPQDSYGYTF. CDR3 DNA: TGCGCCAGCAGCCATCCCCAGGACAGCTATGGCTACACCTTC. The rearrangement joins TRBV4-1 to TRBJ1-2, with a weak D call TRBD1 (6 bases). V shed 3 bases and J shed 4 bases, with 12 bases lying between them. Germline loops: CDR1 MGHRA, CDR2 YSYEKL. This CDR3 has 14 amino acids.